Below, one T cell receptor beta chain is given with its context. Its cognate antigen is unknown. These data are taken from a study of cytomegalovirus exposure and HLA in healthy donors. Study-wide findings and caveats: CMV serostatus was the sole immune exposure data available. Reportedly, cytomegalovirus status was diagnosed with high sensitivity and specificity. Researchers counted 150 to 200 TCR beta chains as cytomegalovirus-associated. The productive fraction for most TCR beta V segments was about 90% or about 30% in an earlier analysis.

With 60 Vbeta and 13 Jbeta primers, the PCR was carried out. Data came from immunoSEQ multiplex PCR; TCRdb stores just in-frame clones and leaves some out. Of roughly 120,000 clones listed, around 80% are singletons. Germline CDR1 reads SGDLS; CDR2 reads YYNGEE. The V end lost 0 bases, the J end lost 3 bases, and 12 bases lay between the germline ends. The CDR3 is 16 residues long. The TCR comes from a human donor in good health. This chain links TRBV9 with TRBJ2-2, with D perhaps matching TRBD2 (5 bases). The material sequenced was PBMCs. The DNA of the CDR3 is TGTGCCAGCAGCGTAGTGAGGGCGGACTACACCGGGGAGCTGTTTTTT. This encodes CASSVVRADYTGELFF. Using reference TRBV9 and TRBJ2-2 for the parts outside the CDR3, the full variable domain is DSGVTQTPKHLITATGQRVTLRCSPRSGDLSVYWYQQSLDQGLQFLIQYYNGEERAKGNILERFSAQQFPDLHSELNLSSLELGDSALYFCASSVVRADYTGELFFGEGSRLTVL.